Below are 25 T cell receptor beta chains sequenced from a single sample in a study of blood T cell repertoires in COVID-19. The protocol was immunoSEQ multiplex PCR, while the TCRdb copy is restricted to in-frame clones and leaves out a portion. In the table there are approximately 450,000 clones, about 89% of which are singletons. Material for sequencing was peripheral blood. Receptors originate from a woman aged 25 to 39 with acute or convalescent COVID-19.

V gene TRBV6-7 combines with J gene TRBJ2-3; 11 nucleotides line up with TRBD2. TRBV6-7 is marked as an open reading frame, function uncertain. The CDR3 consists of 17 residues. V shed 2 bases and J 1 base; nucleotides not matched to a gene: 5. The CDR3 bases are TGTGCCAGCAGTTACCAGAATAGCGGGGGGGGCACAGATACGCAGTATTTT. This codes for CASSYQNSGGGTDTQYF.

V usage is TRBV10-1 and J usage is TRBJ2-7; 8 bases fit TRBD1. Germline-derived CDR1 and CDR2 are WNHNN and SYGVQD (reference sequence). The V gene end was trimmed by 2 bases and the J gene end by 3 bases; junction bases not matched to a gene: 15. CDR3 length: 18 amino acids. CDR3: CASSEPRTFGQGRYEQYF. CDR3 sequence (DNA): TGCGCCAGCAGTGAGCCGAGGACTTTCGGACAGGGCCGCTACGAGCAGTACTTC.

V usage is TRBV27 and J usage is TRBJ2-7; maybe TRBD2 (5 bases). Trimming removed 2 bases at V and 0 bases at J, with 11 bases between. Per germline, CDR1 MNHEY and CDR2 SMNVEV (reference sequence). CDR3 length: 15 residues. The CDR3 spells CASSLAGVHSYEQYF. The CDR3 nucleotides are TGTGCCAGCAGTTTAGCCGGGGTTCACTCCTACGAGCAGTACTTC.

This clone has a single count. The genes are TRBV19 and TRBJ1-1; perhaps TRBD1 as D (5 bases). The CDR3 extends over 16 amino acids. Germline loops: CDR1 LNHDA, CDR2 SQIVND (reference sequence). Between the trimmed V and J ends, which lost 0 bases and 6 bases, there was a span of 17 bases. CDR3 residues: CASSIDSPTGKAEAFF. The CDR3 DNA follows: TGTGCCAGTAGTATAGATTCCCCCACAGGAAAGGCTGAAGCTTTCTTT.

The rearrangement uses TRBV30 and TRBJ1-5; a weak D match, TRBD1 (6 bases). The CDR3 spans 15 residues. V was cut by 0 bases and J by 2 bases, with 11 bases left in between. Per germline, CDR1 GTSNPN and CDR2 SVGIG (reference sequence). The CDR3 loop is CAWSVRGGGNQPQHF. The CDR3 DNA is TGTGCCTGGAGTGTTAGGGGGGGTGGCAATCAGCCCCAGCATTTT.

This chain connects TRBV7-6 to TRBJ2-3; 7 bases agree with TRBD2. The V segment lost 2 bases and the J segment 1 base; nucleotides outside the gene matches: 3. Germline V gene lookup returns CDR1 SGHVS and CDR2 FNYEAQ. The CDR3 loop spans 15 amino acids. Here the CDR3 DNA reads TGTGCCAGCAGCTTACGCGGGGGAGGCACAGATACGCAGTATTTT. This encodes CASSLRGGGTDTQYF.

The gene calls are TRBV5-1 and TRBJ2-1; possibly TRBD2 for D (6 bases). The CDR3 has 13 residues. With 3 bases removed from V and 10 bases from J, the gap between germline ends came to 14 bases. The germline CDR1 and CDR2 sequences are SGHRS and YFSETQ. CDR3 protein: CASSSGVRDEQFF. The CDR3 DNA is TGCGCCAGCAGCTCGGGGGTGAGGGACGAGCAGTTCTTC. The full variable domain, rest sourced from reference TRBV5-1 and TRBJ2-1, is KAGVTQTPRYLIKTRGQQVTLSCSPISGHRSVSWYQQTPGQGLQFLFEYFSETQRNKGNFPGRFSGRQFSNSRSEMNVSTLELGDSALYLCASSSGVRDEQFFGPGTRLTVL.

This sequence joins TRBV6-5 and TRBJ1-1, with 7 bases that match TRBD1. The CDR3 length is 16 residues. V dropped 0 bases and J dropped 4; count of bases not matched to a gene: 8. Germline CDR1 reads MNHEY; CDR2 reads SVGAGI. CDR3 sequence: CASSYSEGGASTEAFF. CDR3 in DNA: TGTGCCAGCAGTTACTCGGAAGGGGGCGCAAGCACTGAAGCTTTCTTT.

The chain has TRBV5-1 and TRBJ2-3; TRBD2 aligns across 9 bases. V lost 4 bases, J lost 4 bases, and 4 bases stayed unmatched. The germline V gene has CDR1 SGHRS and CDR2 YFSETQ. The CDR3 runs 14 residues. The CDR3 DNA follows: TGCGCCAGCAGCGTGGGACTAGCCGCAGATACGCAGTATTTT. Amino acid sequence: CASSVGLAADTQYF.

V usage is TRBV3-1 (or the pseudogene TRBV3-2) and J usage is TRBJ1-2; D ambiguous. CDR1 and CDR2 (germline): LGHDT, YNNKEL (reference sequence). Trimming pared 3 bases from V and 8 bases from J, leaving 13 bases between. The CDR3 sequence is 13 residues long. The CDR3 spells CASSHNSKSGYTF. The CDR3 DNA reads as TGTGCCAGCAGCCACAACTCTAAATCAGGCTACACCTTC.

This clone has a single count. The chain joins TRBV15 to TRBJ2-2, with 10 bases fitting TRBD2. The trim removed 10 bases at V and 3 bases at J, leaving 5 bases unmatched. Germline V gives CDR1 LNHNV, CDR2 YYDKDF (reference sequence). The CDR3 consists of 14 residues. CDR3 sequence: CAIGTSDYTGELFF. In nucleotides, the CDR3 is TGTGCCATCGGGACTAGCGACTACACCGGGGAGCTGTTTTTT.

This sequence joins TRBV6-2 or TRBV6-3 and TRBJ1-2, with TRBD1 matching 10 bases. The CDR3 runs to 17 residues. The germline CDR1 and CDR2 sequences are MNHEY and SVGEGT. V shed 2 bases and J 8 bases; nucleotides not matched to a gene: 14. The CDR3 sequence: CASSYVVGTGVSGGYTF. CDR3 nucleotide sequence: TGTGCCAGCAGTTACGTCGTCGGGACAGGGGTATCAGGGGGCTACACCTTC.

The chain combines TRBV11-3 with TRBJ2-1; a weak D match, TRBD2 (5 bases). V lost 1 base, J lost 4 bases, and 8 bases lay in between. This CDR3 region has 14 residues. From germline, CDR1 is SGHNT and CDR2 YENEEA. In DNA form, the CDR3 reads TGTGCCAGCAGCTTAGGAGGGCAGTACAATGAGCAGTTCTTC. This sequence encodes CASSLGGQYNEQFF.

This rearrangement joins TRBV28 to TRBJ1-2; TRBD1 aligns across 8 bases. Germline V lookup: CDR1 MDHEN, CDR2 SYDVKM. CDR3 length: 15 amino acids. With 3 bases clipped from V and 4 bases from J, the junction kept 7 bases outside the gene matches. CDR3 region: CASSLRDRLSYGYTF. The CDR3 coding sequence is TGTGCCAGCAGTTTGCGGGACAGGCTCTCCTATGGCTACACCTTC.

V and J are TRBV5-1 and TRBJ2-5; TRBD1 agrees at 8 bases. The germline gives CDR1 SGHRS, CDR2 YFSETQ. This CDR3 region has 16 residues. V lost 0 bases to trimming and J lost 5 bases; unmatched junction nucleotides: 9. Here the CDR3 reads CASSLAPRGRVETQYF. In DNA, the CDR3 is TGCGCCAGCAGCTTGGCCCCCAGGGGGCGCGTTGAGACCCAGTACTTC. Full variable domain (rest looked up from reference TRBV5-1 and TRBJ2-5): KAGVTQTPRYLIKTRGQQVTLSCSPISGHRSVSWYQQTPGQGLQFLFEYFSETQRNKGNFPGRFSGRQFSNSRSEMNVSTLELGDSALYLCASSLAPRGRVETQYFGPGTRLLVL.

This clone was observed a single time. CDR3 DNA sequence: TGTGCCAGCAGCTTGGCCGGACAGGGGTTTGTGAACACTGAAGCTTTCTTT. Its protein product is CASSLAGQGFVNTEAFF. The chain couples TRBV5-5 to TRBJ1-1; 9 bases are a match to TRBD1. Looked up from germline, CDR1 is SGHKS and CDR2 is YYEKEE (reference sequence). This CDR3 has 17 residues. J lost 0 bases, V lost 0 bases, and 6 bases had no gene match.

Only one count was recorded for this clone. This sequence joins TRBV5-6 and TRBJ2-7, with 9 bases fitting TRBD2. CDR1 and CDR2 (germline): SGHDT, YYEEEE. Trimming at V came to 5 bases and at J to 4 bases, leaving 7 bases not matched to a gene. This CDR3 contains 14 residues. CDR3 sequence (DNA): TGTGCCAGCAGTATCCTAGCGGGGTCTTACGAGCAGTACTTC. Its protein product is CASSILAGSYEQYF.

The CDR3 region is CASSLRGLAGGIGTGELFF. CDR3 DNA sequence: TGCGCCAGCAGCCTCCGGGGACTAGCGGGGGGAATTGGCACCGGGGAGCTGTTTTTT. The chain employs TRBV5-1 and TRBJ2-2; TRBD2 matches at 15 bases. CDR1 is SGHRS, CDR2 YFSETQ, per germline. The CDR3 has 19 amino acids. The V and J ends lost 4 bases and 4 bases, in that order; junction bases with no gene match: 11.

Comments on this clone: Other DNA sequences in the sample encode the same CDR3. The chain's CDR3 is CASSLTGGSTDTQYF. The CDR3 region has the DNA TGTGCCAGCAGCTTAACTGGGGGGAGCACAGATACGCAGTATTTT. The rearrangement links TRBV7-3 to TRBJ2-3; tentative D call: TRBD2 (6 bases). CDR1 and CDR2 from the germline V gene are SGHTA and FQGTGA. V was cut by 0 bases and J by 0 bases, with 7 bases left in between. The CDR3 has 15 amino acids. The complete variable domain, with remaining parts taken from reference TRBV7-3 and TRBJ2-3, reads GAGVSQTPSNKVTEKGKYVELRCDPISGHTALYWYRQSLGQGPEFLIYFQGTGAADDSGLPNDRFFAVRPEGSVSTLKIQRTERGDSAVYLCASSLTGGSTDTQYFGPGTRLTVL.

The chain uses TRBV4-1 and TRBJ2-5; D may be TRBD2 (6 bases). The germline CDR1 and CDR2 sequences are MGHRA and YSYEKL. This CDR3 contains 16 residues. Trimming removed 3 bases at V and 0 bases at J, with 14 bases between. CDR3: CASSHPGDKYQETQYF. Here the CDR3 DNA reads TGCGCCAGCAGCCACCCGGGAGACAAGTACCAAGAGACCCAGTACTTC.

The CDR3 nucleotides read TGCGCCAGCAGCCAAGGACAGGGTTTGAAGACCCAGTACTTC. Protein: CASSQGQGLKTQYF. The chain has TRBV4-1 and TRBJ2-5; 7 bases agree with TRBD1. This CDR3 comprises 14 residues. Germline CDR1 MGHRA, CDR2 YSYEKL. Germline trimming cut 1 base from V and 6 bases from J; bases unmatched to any gene: 5.

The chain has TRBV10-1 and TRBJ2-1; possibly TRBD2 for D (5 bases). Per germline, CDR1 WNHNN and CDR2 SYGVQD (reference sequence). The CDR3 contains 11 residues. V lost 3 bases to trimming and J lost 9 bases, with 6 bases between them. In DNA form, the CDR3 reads TGCGCCAGCAGTGATGGGAGTGAGCAGTTCTTC. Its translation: CASSDGSEQFF.

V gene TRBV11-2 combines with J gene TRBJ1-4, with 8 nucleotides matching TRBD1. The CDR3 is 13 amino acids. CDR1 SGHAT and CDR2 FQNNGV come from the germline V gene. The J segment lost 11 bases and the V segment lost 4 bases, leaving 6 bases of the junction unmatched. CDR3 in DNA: TGTGCCAGCAGCTCCCCCCGGGACAGGAAACTGTTTTTT. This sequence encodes CASSSPRDRKLFF.

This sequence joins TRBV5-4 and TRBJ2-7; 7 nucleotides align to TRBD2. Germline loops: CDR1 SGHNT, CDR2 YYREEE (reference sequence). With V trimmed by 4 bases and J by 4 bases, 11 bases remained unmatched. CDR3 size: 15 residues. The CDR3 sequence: CASSLGRAVTYEQYF. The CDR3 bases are TGTGCCAGCAGCCTAGGGAGGGCGGTCACGTACGAGCAGTACTTC. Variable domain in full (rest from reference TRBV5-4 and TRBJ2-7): ETGVTQSPTHLIKTRGQQVTLRCSSQSGHNTVSWYQQALGQGPQFIFQYYREEENGRGNFPPRFSGLQFPNYSSELNVNALELDDSALYLCASSLGRAVTYEQYFGPGTRLTVT.

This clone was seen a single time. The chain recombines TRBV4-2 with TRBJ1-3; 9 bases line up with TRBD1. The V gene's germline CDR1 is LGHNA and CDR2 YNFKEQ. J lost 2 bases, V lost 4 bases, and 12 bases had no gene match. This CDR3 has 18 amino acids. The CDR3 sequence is CASSPRPRQGGPGNTIYF. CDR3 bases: TGTGCCAGCAGCCCTAGACCTAGACAGGGGGGCCCTGGAAACACCATATATTTT.